Included here is one T cell receptor (beta chain) sequence, with context. TCRdb's table, derived via immunoSEQ multiplex PCR, lists solely in-frame clones and lacks some. The sample includes roughly 36,000 clones, roughly 85% seen only once; the top ten take about 6.4%. Trimming removed 2 bases from V and 1 base from J, with 15 bases in between. This CDR3 comprises 16 residues. Germline V gene data show CDR1 as SGHDT and CDR2 as YYEEEE. This sample is part of a study of blood T cell repertoires in COVID-19. Study details: The analysed material was cDNA or gDNA that came from T cells, B-cell-depleted T cells, or PBMCs.

The source material was peripheral blood. The genes are TRBV5-6 and TRBJ1-1; D call uncertain. This clonotype originated in a man aged 55 to 70 with active COVID-19. The CDR3 DNA follows: TGTGCCAGCAGCTTAGGGAGGTTCACCAAGAACACTGAAGCTTTCTTT. This translates into CASSLGRFTKNTEAFF.